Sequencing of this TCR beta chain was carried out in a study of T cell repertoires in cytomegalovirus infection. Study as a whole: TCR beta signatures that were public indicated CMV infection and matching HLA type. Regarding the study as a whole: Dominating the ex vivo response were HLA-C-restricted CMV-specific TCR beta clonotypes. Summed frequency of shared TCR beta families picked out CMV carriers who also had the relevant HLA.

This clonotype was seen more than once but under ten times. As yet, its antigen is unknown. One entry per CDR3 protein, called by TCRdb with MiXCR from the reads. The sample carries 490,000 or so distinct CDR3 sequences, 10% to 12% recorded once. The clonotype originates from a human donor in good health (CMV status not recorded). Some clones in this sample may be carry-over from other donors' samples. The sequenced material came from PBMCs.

The CDR3 spells CASSPRVGHNQPQHF. DNA for the CDR3: TGTGCCAGCAGTCCTCGAGTGGGGCATAATCAGCCCCAGCATTTT. This chain links TRBV28 with TRBJ1-5, with a tentative D call TRBD1 (5 bases). This CDR3 contains 15 residues. The ends were cut back, 5 bases at V and 4 bases at J, with 15 bases in the middle. The germline CDR1 and CDR2 sequences are MDHEN and SYDVKM.